This TCR beta chain was found in a study of T cells in Graves' hyperthyroidism and ophthalmopathy. Study-wide points: Blood also carried most thyroid clonotypes expanded above 0.001.

Amplification of TCR beta CDR3 regions was performed using RNA transcripts as template. HTBI primers were used for first-round RT-PCR of the TCR CDR3. TCRdb reprocessed the multiplex PCR reads via MiXCR and lists one record per CDR3 protein. The sample yields around 690,000 distinct CDR3 sequences, less than 25% seen once. The CDR3 runs to 11 residues. The germline CDR1 and CDR2 sequences are SEHNR and FQNEAQ (reference sequence). V shed 5 bases and J shed 7 bases, with 5 bases lying between them. This clonotype was observed many times. The antigen is not known. The sample comprised blood. This TCR came from a man aged 30 to 39 with Graves' ophthalmopathy. V and J are TRBV7-9 and TRBJ2-2; D not resolved. The CDR3 coding sequence is TGTGCCAGCAGCAGGGTCGGGGAGCTGTTTTTT. Translated: CASSRVGELFF.